This entry lists 30 T cell receptor beta chains sequenced from one sample in a study of shared clonotypes between healthy human individuals. TCRdb's copy holds only in-frame clones and misses some; the assay was immunoSEQ multiplex PCR. The sample consists of roughly 2,000,000 clones, about 94% of them appearing once. CD45RO-negative cells were positively selected for CCR7, leaving out terminally differentiated effector memory CD45RA+ cells. The specimen sequenced was naive CD8+ T cells sorted from blood. The receptors originated from a man between 18 and 29 years old in good health.

The chain carries TRBV30 and TRBJ1-1; 8 nucleotides align to TRBD1. With 4 bases clipped from V and 6 bases from J, the junction kept 10 bases outside the gene matches. This CDR3 contains 14 residues. Germline V lookup: CDR1 GTSNPN, CDR2 SVGIG (reference sequence). CDR3 in DNA: TGTGCCTGGACCATGGGGCAGGGGGCCGCTGAAGCTTTCTTT. Its protein is CAWTMGQGAAEAFF. The full variable domain, in which reference TRBV30 and TRBJ1-1 provide the parts outside the CDR3, is SQTIHQWPATLVQPVGSPLSLECTVEGTSNPNLYWYRQAAGRGLQLLFYSVGIGQISSEVPQNLSASRPQDRQFILSSKKLLLSDSGFYLCAWTMGQGAAEAFFGQGTRLTVV.

The gene calls are TRBV6-5 and TRBJ2-3; 12 bases are shared with TRBD2. From germline, CDR1 is MNHEY and CDR2 SVGAGI. This CDR3 has 16 amino acids. The trim removed 4 bases at V and 2 bases at J, leaving 4 bases unmatched. This chain's CDR3 is CASSSGLAGITDTQYF. Here the CDR3 DNA reads TGTGCCAGCAGTTCAGGACTAGCGGGGATCACAGATACGCAGTATTTT.

Points on this clone: The sample has other DNA sequences that encode this CDR3 too. The CDR3 bases are TGCGCCAGCAGCCAAGATAGCAGGGTAGATGAGCAGTTCTTC. Residues: CASSQDSRVDEQFF. This sequence joins TRBV4-3 and TRBJ2-1, with D perhaps TRBD1 (5 bases). Per the germline V gene, CDR1 is LGHNA and CDR2 is YSLEER. The length of the CDR3 is 14 residues. V lost 0 bases, J lost 8 bases, and 11 bases lay in between.

The CDR3 DNA reads as TGTGCCAGCAGCTTGGGGGACTTTTCAACTAATGAAAAACTGTTTTTT. Its protein is CASSLGDFSTNEKLFF. V and J are TRBV5-4 and TRBJ1-4; D is perhaps TRBD1 (5 bases). The CDR3 runs to 16 residues. V gave up 0 bases and J gave up 0 bases, with 9 bases separating them. Germline CDR1 SGHNT, CDR2 YYREEE (reference sequence).

The gene calls are TRBV9 and TRBJ1-2, with TRBD1 matching over 7 bases. The CDR3 has 15 residues. The V gene's germline CDR1 is SGDLS and CDR2 YYNGEE. The junction had 10 bases not matched to a gene; V was cut back by 3 bases and J by 5 bases. CDR3 amino acids: CASSGDRASPYGYTF. CDR3 coding DNA: TGTGCCAGCAGCGGTGACAGGGCTTCCCCTTATGGCTACACCTTC.

A note on this clone: The same CDR3 arises from other DNA sequences in this sample as well. The CDR3 DNA reads TGTGCCTGGAGTTTTGGGGGAAACACTGAAGCTTTCTTT. Translating it yields CAWSFGGNTEAFF. The chain recombines TRBV30 with TRBJ1-1; tentatively, D is TRBD1 (5 bases). This CDR3 comprises 13 residues. V lost 2 bases and J 2 bases, leaving 9 bases between the germline ends. CDR1 is GTSNPN and CDR2 is SVGIG in the germline V gene (reference sequence).

The chain recombines TRBV6-1 with TRBJ1-3; no clear D gene. This CDR3 contains 14 residues. Germline assignment: CDR1 MNHNS and CDR2 SASEGT. Trimming took 2 bases from V and 5 from J, leaving 10 bases between them. This CDR3 reads CASSEWAGRNTIYF. The DNA of the CDR3 is TGTGCCAGCAGTGAATGGGCAGGTAGAAACACCATATATTTT.

The table lists this clone with a count of one. The chain couples TRBV6-6 to TRBJ2-7; D is unclear. The germline V and J ends were trimmed by 0 bases and 3 bases, with 12 bases remaining between them. The CDR3 has 15 amino acids. In germline, CDR1 is MNHNY, CDR2 SVGAGI (reference sequence). The CDR3 sequence is CASSYSSPIGYEQYF. The CDR3 region has the DNA TGTGCCAGCAGTTACTCGAGTCCAATTGGCTACGAGCAGTACTTC.

As regards this clone: A junction boundary mismatches the germline segment, possibly from a read error. The chain links TRBV10-1 to TRBJ2-7; D call uncertain. The CDR3 is 12 residues long. CDR1 is WNHNN and CDR2 is SYGVQD in the germline V gene (reference sequence). This chain's CDR3 is CASSETSHEQYF. CDR3 in DNA: TGCGCCAGCAGTGAAACCTCCCACGAGCAGTACTTC.

The chain combines TRBV10-3 with TRBJ2-6; unclear D gene. This CDR3 region has 13 residues. The V end was cut by 7 bases, the J end by 2 bases, with 6 bases between. Germline CDR1 ENHRY, CDR2 SYGVKD. The CDR3 nucleotides read TGTGCCATCATGTCAGCTGGGGCCAACGTCCTGACTTTC. Its protein product is CAIMSAGANVLTF.

This chain joins TRBV4-3 and TRBJ2-2; 9 bases map to TRBD2. Germline-derived CDR1 and CDR2 are LGHNA and YSLEER. CDR3 length: 18 amino acids. Germline trimming cut 0 bases from V and 3 bases from J; bases unmatched to any gene: 8. The CDR3 nucleotides are TGCGCCAGCAGCCAAGATGTGGAGACTAGCGGATACACCGGGGAGCTGTTTTTT. Translated, it gives CASSQDVETSGYTGELFF.

The V and J genes are TRBV9 and TRBJ2-1; 11 positions match TRBD1. J lost 9 bases, V lost 3 bases, and 2 bases had no gene match. The CDR3 contains 13 residues. Germline V CDR1 and CDR2: SGDLS, YYNGEE. CDR3 in amino acids: CASSAGTGGEQFF. The CDR3, as DNA: TGTGCCAGCAGCGCCGGGACAGGGGGTGAGCAGTTCTTC.

The chain combines TRBV7-9 with TRBJ2-6; TRBD1 might be the D (6 bases). Germline V gene sequence: CDR1 SEHNR, CDR2 FQNEAQ (reference sequence). This CDR3 is 17 amino acids long. The germline V and J ends were trimmed by 1 base and 3 bases, with 13 bases remaining between them. DNA of the CDR3: TGTGCCAGCAGCTTAGAAGGTTGGGGGCTTGGGGCCAACGTCCTGACTTTC. It codes for CASSLEGWGLGANVLTF.

This chain joins TRBV30 and TRBJ2-1; TRBD2 matches 9 bases. CDR1 is GTSNPN, CDR2 SVGIG, per germline (reference sequence). The length of the CDR3 is 15 residues. Trimming removed 2 bases from V and 9 bases from J; junction bases left unmatched: 11. CDR3 protein: CAWSYDGGGASEQFF. CDR3 DNA: TGTGCCTGGAGTTACGATGGCGGGGGGGCAAGTGAGCAGTTCTTC.

The chain uses TRBV6-5 and TRBJ2-7; TRBD2 agrees at 9 bases. Germline CDR1 reads MNHEY; CDR2 reads SVGAGI. The CDR3 spans 15 residues. J lost 4 bases, V lost 6 bases, and 10 bases had no gene match. CDR3 bases: TGTGCCAGCAGCCCCGCAGCGGGAGGAAGATACGAGCAGTACTTC. Its protein product is CASSPAAGGRYEQYF.

The chain combines TRBV4-1 with TRBJ2-7, with TRBD1 matching over 8 bases. Trimming removed 6 bases from V and 3 bases from J; junction bases left unmatched: 7. Germline loops: CDR1 MGHRA, CDR2 YSYEKL. This CDR3 spans 14 amino acids. CDR3 sequence reads: CASSPTGGYYEQYF. In DNA form, the CDR3 reads TGCGCCAGCAGTCCAACAGGGGGGTACTACGAGCAGTACTTC.

Only one count was recorded for this clone. The chain couples TRBV2 to TRBJ2-5; perhaps D is TRBD1 or TRBD2 (5 bases each). The germline gives CDR1 SNHLY, CDR2 FYNNEI. Trimming shortened V by 5 bases and J by 4 bases, and 14 bases separated the two germline ends. CDR3 length: 14 residues. The CDR3 nucleotides read TGTGCCAGCAGTCCCGGGACGGTTATAGAGACCCAGTACTTC. Encoded protein: CASSPGTVIETQYF.

The chain uses TRBV4-1 and TRBJ2-5; unclear D gene. Germline V gives CDR1 MGHRA, CDR2 YSYEKL. This CDR3 spans 12 amino acids. Trimming stripped 8 bases from V and 4 bases from J, with 11 bases between. The CDR3 protein is CASGPGGETQYF. CDR3 nucleotides: TGCGCCAGCGGCCCAGGCGGAGAGACCCAGTACTTC.

This chain joins TRBV7-8 and TRBJ2-7; no definite D call. Germline V gene lookup returns CDR1 SGHVS and CDR2 FQNEAQ. Trimming stripped 4 bases from V and 0 bases from J, with 16 bases between. The CDR3 is 16 residues long. In DNA, the CDR3 is TGTGCCAGCAGCTCCGGTCCGATCACCAGCTCCTACGAGCAGTACTTC. It codes for CASSSGPITSSYEQYF.

The V call is TRBV10-3, the J call TRBJ2-5, with 7 bases lining up with TRBD2. The germline V gene has CDR1 ENHRY and CDR2 SYGVKD. V lost 11 bases, J lost 5 bases, and 8 bases stayed unmatched. The CDR3 runs 12 residues. The CDR3 loop reads CASRGGEETQYF. DNA of the CDR3: TGTGCCTCGAGGGGAGGGGAGGAGACCCAGTACTTC.

The chain links TRBV4-1 to TRBJ2-7, with D possibly TRBD2 on 6 matching bases. CDR1 is MGHRA, CDR2 YSYEKL, per germline. The V gene lost 3 bases and the J gene lost 3 bases, with 12 bases spanning the gap. The length of the CDR3 is 14 residues. CDR3 loop: CASSQIQGGYEQYF. For the CDR3, the DNA is TGCGCCAGCAGCCAGATCCAGGGAGGCTACGAGCAGTACTTC.

The table lists this clone with a count of one. The genes are TRBV2 and TRBJ2-2; D is uncertain. CDR3 length equals 18 residues. Trimming pared 1 base from V and 5 bases from J, leaving 20 bases between. The germline gives CDR1 SNHLY, CDR2 FYNNEI. CDR3 sequence (DNA): TGTGCCAGCAGTGAAGACGTCAGTCTAAGGGTAGTAACCGGGGAGCTGTTTTTT. As protein: CASSEDVSLRVVTGELFF.

The genes are TRBV27 and TRBJ1-5; maybe TRBD1 (5 bases). Trimming stripped 5 bases from V and 4 bases from J, with 18 bases between. This CDR3 region has 16 residues. Germline assignment: CDR1 MNHEY and CDR2 SMNVEV (reference sequence). CDR3 residues: CASSPIGTSPNQPQHF. In nucleotides, the CDR3 is TGTGCCAGCAGTCCTATCGGGACGTCGCCAAATCAGCCCCAGCATTTT.

This clone was detected only once. The chain carries TRBV21-1 and TRBJ1-2. TRBV21-1 constitutes a pseudogene. The CDR3 totals 14 residues. The DNA for the CDR3 is TGTGCCAGCAGCAAACGAACGTTTTCCTATGGCTACACCTTC. Its translation is CASSKRTFSYGYTF.

This chain links TRBV13 with TRBJ2-5; the match to TRBD2 covers 9 bases. The CDR3 runs to 17 residues. The germline CDR1 and CDR2 sequences are PRHDT and FYEKMQ (reference sequence). Trimming at V came to 4 bases and at J to 1 base, leaving 10 bases not matched to a gene. The CDR3 region is CASSSDRLLAGQETQYF. In nucleotides, the CDR3 is TGTGCCAGCAGCTCCGACCGCCTACTAGCGGGCCAAGAGACCCAGTACTTC.

The chain's CDR3 is CASSLVAGAQNTEAFF. The CDR3 bases are TGTGCCAGCAGCTTAGTAGCAGGGGCCCAGAACACTGAAGCTTTCTTT. The chain has TRBV7-9 and TRBJ1-1; tentative D call: TRBD1 (6 bases). Germline values: CDR1 SEHNR, CDR2 FQNEAQ (reference sequence). V was shortened by 1 base and J by 1 base, with 13 bases between the two germline ends. The CDR3 extends over 16 amino acids.

J is TRBJ2-7 and V is TRBV15, with TRBD2 matching over 7 bases. The V gene's germline CDR1 is LNHNV and CDR2 YYDKDF (reference sequence). The V and J ends lost 5 bases and 0 bases, in that order; junction bases with no gene match: 4. This CDR3 region has 14 residues. Here the CDR3 reads CATSGGGYSYEQYF. CDR3 in DNA: TGTGCCACCAGCGGCGGGGGATACTCCTACGAGCAGTACTTC.

The V call is TRBV7-9, the J call TRBJ1-1; weak D call: TRBD1 (6 bases). From germline, CDR1 is SEHNR and CDR2 FQNEAQ (reference sequence). CDR3 length: 13 amino acids. The ends were cut back, 5 bases at V and 6 bases at J, with 13 bases in the middle. As DNA, the CDR3 is TGTGCCAGCAGCCCGAGGGGGAGGGCTGAAGCTTTCTTT. The encoded protein is CASSPRGRAEAFF.

The chain joins TRBV7-9 to TRBJ2-6; D is unresolved. This CDR3 comprises 15 residues. Per germline, CDR1 SEHNR and CDR2 FQNEAQ (reference sequence). Trimming cost V 5 bases and J 0 bases, with 8 bases left between them. The CDR3 sequence: CASSPSLSGANVLTF. DNA of the CDR3: TGTGCCAGCAGCCCCAGCCTCTCTGGGGCCAACGTCCTGACTTTC.

This chain links TRBV25-1 with TRBJ1-3, with a tentative D call TRBD1 (5 bases). Trimming cost V 1 base and J 4 bases, with 14 bases left between them. The V gene's germline CDR1 is MGHDK and CDR2 SYGVNS. This CDR3 spans 16 amino acids. Written as DNA, the CDR3 is TGTGCCAGCAGTGAATTAGGAGGGGAAGCAGGAAACACCATATATTTT. It yields the protein CASSELGGEAGNTIYF.